The TCR beta chain described here comes from a study of shared clonotypes between healthy human individuals. Germline V CDR1 and CDR2: SGHRS, YFSETQ. The CDR3 runs 15 residues. Trimming removed 0 bases at V and 7 bases at J, with 16 bases between. In the source study's methods: Filtering differed for immunoSEQ, which gave only junction sequences without quality scores. Profiling relied on immunoSEQ multiplex PCR, and the TCRdb table lists in-frame clones only, not all of them. The DNA gave D and trimming, while V, J and clone size come from that table. Among around 2.3 million clones listed, approximately 96% were seen once. Donors comprised only Caucasian adults living in Nashville, Tennessee.

Sequenced: naive CD4+ T cells sorted from blood. Specified subset: CD45RA+ positively selected. The sequence derives from a man aged 18-30 years in good health. The chain has TRBV5-1 and TRBJ1-1, with D possibly being TRBD1 (6 bases). The CDR3 protein is CASSLDAGVVGEAFF. The DNA of the CDR3 is TGCGCCAGCAGCTTGGATGCAGGGGTTGTGGGTGAAGCTTTCTTT.